This T cell receptor (beta chain) is from a study of blood T cell repertoires in COVID-19. Germline-derived CDR1 and CDR2 are LGHDT and YNNKEL (reference sequence). Trimming took off 1 base at V and 2 bases at J, with 11 bases between the two ends. This CDR3 is built from 15 residues. Clones were read by immunoSEQ multiplex PCR, and TCRdb kept only the in-frame ones, dropping some. The sample lists some 490,000 clones; about 88% were seen once. This clone was detected only once. Sequencing used PBMCs or T cells enriched from blood (not recorded which). The receptor's source is a woman aged 55-70 years who had recovered from COVID-19. The chain links TRBV3-1 (or the pseudogene TRBV3-2) to TRBJ1-2, with D hard to call. CDR3 in amino acids: CASSQGSQLNYGYTF. CDR3 coding DNA: TGTGCCAGCAGCCAAGGTTCCCAGTTGAACTATGGCTACACCTTC.